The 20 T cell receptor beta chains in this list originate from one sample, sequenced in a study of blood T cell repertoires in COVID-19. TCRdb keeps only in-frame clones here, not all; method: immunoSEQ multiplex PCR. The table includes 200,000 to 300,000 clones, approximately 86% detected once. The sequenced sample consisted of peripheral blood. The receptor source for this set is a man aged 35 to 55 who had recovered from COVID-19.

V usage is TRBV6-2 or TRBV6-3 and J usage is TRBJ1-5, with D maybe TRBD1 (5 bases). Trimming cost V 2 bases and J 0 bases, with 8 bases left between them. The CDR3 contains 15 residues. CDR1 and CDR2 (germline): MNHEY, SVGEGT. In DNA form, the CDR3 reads TGTGCCAGCAGTTACATAGGGGATAGCAATCAGCCCCAGCATTTT. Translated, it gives CASSYIGDSNQPQHF.

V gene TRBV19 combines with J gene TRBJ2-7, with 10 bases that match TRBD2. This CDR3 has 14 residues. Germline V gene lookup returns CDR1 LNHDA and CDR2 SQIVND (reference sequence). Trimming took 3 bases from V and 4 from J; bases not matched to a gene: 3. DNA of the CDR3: TGTGCCAGTAGTATTCAGCGGGGGGGTTACGAGCAGTACTTC. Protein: CASSIQRGGYEQYF. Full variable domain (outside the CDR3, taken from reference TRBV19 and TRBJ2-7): DGGITQSPKYLFRKEGQNVTLSCEQNLNHDAMYWYRQDPGQGLRLIYYSQIVNDFQKGDIAEGYSVSREKKESFPLTVTSAQKNPTAFYLCASSIQRGGYEQYFGPGTRLTVT.

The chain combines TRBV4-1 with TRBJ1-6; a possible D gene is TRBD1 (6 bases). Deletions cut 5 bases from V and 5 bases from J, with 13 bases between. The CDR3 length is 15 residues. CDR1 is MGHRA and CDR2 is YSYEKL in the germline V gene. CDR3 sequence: CASSTGIINNSPLHF. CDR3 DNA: TGCGCCAGCAGCACAGGGATAATTAATAATTCACCCCTCCACTTT.

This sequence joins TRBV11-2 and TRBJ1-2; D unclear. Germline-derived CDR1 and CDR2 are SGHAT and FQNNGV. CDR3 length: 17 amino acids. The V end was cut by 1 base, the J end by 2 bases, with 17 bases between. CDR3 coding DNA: TGTGCCAGCAGCTTAGCCCCCGGCGGAAGGTTAAACTATGGCTACACCTTC. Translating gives CASSLAPGGRLNYGYTF.

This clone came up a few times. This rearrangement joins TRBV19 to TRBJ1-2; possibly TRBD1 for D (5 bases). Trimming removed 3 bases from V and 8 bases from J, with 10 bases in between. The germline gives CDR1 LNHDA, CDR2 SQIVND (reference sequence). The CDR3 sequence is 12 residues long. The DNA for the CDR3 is TGTGCCAGTAGTATCGGGGGAAGCGGCTACACCTTC. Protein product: CASSIGGSGYTF. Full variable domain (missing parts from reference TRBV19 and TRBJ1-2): DGGITQSPKYLFRKEGQNVTLSCEQNLNHDAMYWYRQDPGQGLRLIYYSQIVNDFQKGDIAEGYSVSREKKESFPLTVTSAQKNPTAFYLCASSIGGSGYTFGSGTRLTVV.

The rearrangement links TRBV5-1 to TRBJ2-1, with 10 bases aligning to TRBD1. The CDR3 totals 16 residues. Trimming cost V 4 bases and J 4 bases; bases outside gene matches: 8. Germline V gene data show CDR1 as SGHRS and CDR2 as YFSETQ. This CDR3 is CASSLNPGQGYNEQFF. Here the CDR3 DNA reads TGCGCCAGCAGCCTCAATCCGGGACAGGGGTACAATGAGCAGTTCTTC.

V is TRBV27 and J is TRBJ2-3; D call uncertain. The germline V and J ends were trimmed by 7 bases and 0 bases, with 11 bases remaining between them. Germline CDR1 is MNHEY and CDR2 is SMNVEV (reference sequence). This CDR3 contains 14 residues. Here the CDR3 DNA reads TGTGCCAGCAATGCCGAGTCTAGCACAGATACGCAGTATTTT. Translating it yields CASNAESSTDTQYF.

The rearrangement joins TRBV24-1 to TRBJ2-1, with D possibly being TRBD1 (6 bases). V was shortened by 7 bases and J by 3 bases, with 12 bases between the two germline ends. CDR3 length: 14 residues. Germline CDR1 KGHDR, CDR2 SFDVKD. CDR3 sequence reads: CATSTGIGYNEQFF. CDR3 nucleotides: TGTGCCACCAGCACAGGGATAGGCTACAATGAGCAGTTCTTC.

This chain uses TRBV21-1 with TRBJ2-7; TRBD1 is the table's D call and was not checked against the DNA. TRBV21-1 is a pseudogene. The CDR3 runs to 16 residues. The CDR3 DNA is TGTGCCAGCAGCTCCCTCCGGGACAGGAGAGTCTACGAGCAGTACTTC. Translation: CASSSLRDRRVYEQYF.

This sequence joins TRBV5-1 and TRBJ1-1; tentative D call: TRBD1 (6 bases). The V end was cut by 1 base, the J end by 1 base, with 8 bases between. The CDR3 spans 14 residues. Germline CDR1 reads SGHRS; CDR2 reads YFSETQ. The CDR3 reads CASSLSGANTEAFF. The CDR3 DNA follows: TGCGCCAGCAGCTTGTCAGGGGCGAACACTGAAGCTTTCTTT.

The CDR3 is CASSSPGLAYTDTQYF. Here the CDR3 DNA reads TGTGCCAGCAGTTCGCCGGGACTAGCCTACACAGATACGCAGTATTTT. The chain is built from TRBV28 and TRBJ2-3, with TRBD2 matching 9 bases. The CDR3 is made up of 16 amino acids. Losses at the gene ends were 4 bases for V and 2 bases for J; bases not matched to a gene: 7. Germline lookup yields CDR1 MDHEN and CDR2 SYDVKM.

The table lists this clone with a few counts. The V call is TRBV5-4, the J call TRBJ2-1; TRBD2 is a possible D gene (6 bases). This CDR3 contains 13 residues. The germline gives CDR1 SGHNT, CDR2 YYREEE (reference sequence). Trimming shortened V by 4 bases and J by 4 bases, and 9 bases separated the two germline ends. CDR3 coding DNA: TGTGCCAGCAGCCGACTAGAGTACAATGAGCAGTTCTTC. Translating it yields CASSRLEYNEQFF. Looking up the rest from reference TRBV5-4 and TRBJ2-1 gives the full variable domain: ETGVTQSPTHLIKTRGQQVTLRCSSQSGHNTVSWYQQALGQGPQFIFQYYREEENGRGNFPPRFSGLQFPNYSSELNVNALELDDSALYLCASSRLEYNEQFFGPGTRLTVL.

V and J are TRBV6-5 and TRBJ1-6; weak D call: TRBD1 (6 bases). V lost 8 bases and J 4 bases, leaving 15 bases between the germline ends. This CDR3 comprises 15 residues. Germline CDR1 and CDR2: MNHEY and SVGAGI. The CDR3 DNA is TGTGCCAGCCTAAAAGGCAGGGGATATAATTCACCCCTCCACTTT. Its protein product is CASLKGRGYNSPLHF.

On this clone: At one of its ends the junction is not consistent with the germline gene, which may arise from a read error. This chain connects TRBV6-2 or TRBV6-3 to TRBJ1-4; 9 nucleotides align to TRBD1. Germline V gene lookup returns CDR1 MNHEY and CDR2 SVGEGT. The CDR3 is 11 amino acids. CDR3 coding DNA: TGTGCCAGCAGTCAAGGACAGGGGAAAATTTTT. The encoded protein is CASSQGQGKIF.

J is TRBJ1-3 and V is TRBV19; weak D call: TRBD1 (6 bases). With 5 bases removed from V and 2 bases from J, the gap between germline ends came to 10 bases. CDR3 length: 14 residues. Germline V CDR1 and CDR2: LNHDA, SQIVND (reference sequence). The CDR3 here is CASSFGTTGNTIYF. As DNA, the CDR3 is TGTGCCAGTAGTTTCGGGACAACTGGAAACACCATATATTTT. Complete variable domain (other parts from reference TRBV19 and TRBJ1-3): DGGITQSPKYLFRKEGQNVTLSCEQNLNHDAMYWYRQDPGQGLRLIYYSQIVNDFQKGDIAEGYSVSREKKESFPLTVTSAQKNPTAFYLCASSFGTTGNTIYFGEGSWLTVV.

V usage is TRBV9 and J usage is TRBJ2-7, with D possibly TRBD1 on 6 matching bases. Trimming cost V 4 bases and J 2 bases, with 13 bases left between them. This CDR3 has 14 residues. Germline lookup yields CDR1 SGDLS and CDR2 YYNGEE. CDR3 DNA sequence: TGTGCCAGCAGCCCTACCAACAGGGCCTACGAGCAGTACTTC. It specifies CASSPTNRAYEQYF.

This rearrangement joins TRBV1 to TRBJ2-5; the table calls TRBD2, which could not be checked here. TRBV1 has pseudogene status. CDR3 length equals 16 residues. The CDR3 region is CTSSQESGSPQETQYF. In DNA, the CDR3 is TGCACCAGCAGCCAAGAGTCGGGTAGCCCACAAGAGACCCAGTACTTC.

For the CDR3, the DNA is TGTGCCAGCAGTTACTCCCCAGGGATCTCCTACGAGCAGTACTTC. Its protein product is CASSYSPGISYEQYF. V usage is TRBV6-6 and J usage is TRBJ2-7; tentatively, D is TRBD1 (5 bases). CDR3 length equals 15 residues. CDR1 MNHNY and CDR2 SVGAGI come from the germline V gene (reference sequence). V gave up 0 bases and J gave up 0 bases, with 9 bases separating them.

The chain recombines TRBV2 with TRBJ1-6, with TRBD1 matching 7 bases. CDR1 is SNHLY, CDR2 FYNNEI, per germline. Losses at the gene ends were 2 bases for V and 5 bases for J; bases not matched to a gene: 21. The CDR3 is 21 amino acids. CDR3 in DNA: TGTGCCAGCAGTGAACGATGGCCCGGGACAGCCGTTACCAATAATAATTCACCCCTCCACTTT. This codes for CASSERWPGTAVTNNNSPLHF.

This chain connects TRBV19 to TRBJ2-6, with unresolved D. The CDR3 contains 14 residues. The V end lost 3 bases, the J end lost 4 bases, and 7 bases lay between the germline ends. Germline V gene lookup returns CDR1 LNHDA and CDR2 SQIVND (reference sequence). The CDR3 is CASSIHRGANVLTF. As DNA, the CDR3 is TGTGCCAGTAGTATTCACCGGGGGGCCAACGTCCTGACTTTC.